Presented here are 2 T cell receptor beta chains from one specimen sequenced in a study of radiotherapy plus CTLA-4 blockade in lung cancer. Using immunoSEQ multiplex PCR, the repertoire was profiled, and TCRdb retains in-frame clones only, with some absent. Found here are around 40,000 clones, about 77% of them singletons; the top ten hold around a tenth. The sample in question was peripheral blood, obtained from a patient treated with radiotherapy plus ipilimumab. All receptors derive from a human donor with non-small cell lung cancer who had stable disease on radiotherapy plus ipilimumab.

The V and J genes are TRBV5-4 and TRBJ2-5, with TRBD2 identical over 15 bases. J lost 5 bases, V lost 4 bases, and 9 bases had no gene match. This CDR3 comprises 17 residues. Germline V lookup: CDR1 SGHNT, CDR2 YYREEE (reference sequence). The CDR3: CASSPGLAGGIGETQYF. The CDR3 region has the DNA TGTGCCAGCAGCCCGGGACTAGCGGGGGGCATCGGTGAGACCCAGTACTTC. Supplemented by reference TRBV5-4 and TRBJ2-5, the full variable domain reads ETGVTQSPTHLIKTRGQQVTLRCSSQSGHNTVSWYQQALGQGPQFIFQYYREEENGRGNFPPRFSGLQFPNYSSELNVNALELDDSALYLCASSPGLAGGIGETQYFGPGTRLLVL.

This rearrangement joins TRBV15 to TRBJ1-5; no clear D gene. The CDR3 totals 13 residues. The V gene's germline CDR1 is LNHNV and CDR2 YYDKDF (reference sequence). With 8 bases removed from V and 2 bases from J, the gap between germline ends came to 10 bases. CDR3 DNA: TGTGCCACCTCTGGAGGGCGCAATCAGCCCCAGCATTTT. Encoded protein: CATSGGRNQPQHF. The full variable domain, with the rest looked up from reference TRBV15 and TRBJ1-5, is DAMVIQNPRYQVTQFGKPVTLSCSQTLNHNVMYWYQQKSSQAPKLLFHYYDKDFNNEADTPDNFQSRRPNTSFCFLDIRSPGLGDTAMYLCATSGGRNQPQHFGDGTRLSIL.